Shown below are 18 T cell receptor beta chains from a single sample sequenced in a study of blood T cell repertoires in COVID-19. Assay: immunoSEQ multiplex PCR; the TCRdb copy retains only in-frame clones and omits some. The profile shows roughly 240,000 clones, 70% to 90% of them singletons. Sequences were obtained from PBMCs or T cells enriched from blood (not recorded which). Every receptor here comes from a middle-aged woman with acute COVID-19.

This CDR3 reads CASSQESGGSYNSPLHF. CDR3 nucleotide sequence: TGCGCCAGCAGCCAAGAATCAGGTGGCTCCTATAATTCACCCCTCCACTTT. The rearrangement uses TRBV4-3 and TRBJ1-6; the D is unclear. The CDR3 is 17 residues long. V lost 0 bases, J lost 0 bases, and 9 bases lay in between. Germline CDR1 and CDR2: LGHNA and YSLEER.

The V call is TRBV5-6, the J call TRBJ1-5; 10 nucleotides line up with TRBD1. CDR3 length equals 18 residues. In germline, CDR1 is SGHDT, CDR2 YYEEEE. V dropped 1 base and J dropped 3; count of bases not matched to a gene: 10. The DNA for the CDR3 is TGTGCCAGCAGCTTGTTGGCTGGGACAGGGGTCGTCAATCAGCCCCAGCATTTT. Translated, it gives CASSLLAGTGVVNQPQHF.

Turning to this clone: This sample includes further DNA sequences coding for the same CDR3. The chain combines TRBV18 with TRBJ2-7; D possibly corresponds to TRBD2 (5 bases). The V end was cut by 3 bases, the J end by 4 bases, with 10 bases between. Germline CDR1 is KGHSH and CDR2 is LQKENI. The CDR3 is 13 residues long. The CDR3 spells CASSPSGGYEQYV. The CDR3 region has the DNA TGTGCCAGCTCACCCTCCGGAGGATACGAGCAGTACGTC.

The chain joins TRBV29-1 to TRBJ1-5; 9 nucleotides align to TRBD1. This CDR3 comprises 13 residues. The junction had 8 bases not matched to a gene; V was cut back by 8 bases and J by 6 bases. CDR1 is SQVTM, CDR2 ANQGSEA, per germline. In DNA form, the CDR3 reads TGCAGCATCGGACAGGGGCTAGGTCAGCCCCAGCATTTT. It encodes CSIGQGLGQPQHF.

The chain uses TRBV5-1 and TRBJ1-2, with a tentative D call TRBD1 (6 bases). Per the germline V gene, CDR1 is SGHRS and CDR2 is YFSETQ. V was pared by 4 bases and J by 6 bases, with 13 bases between. The CDR3 runs to 13 residues. In DNA form, the CDR3 reads TGCGCCAGCAGCCCGGACAGCTCGCATGGCTACACCTTC. It encodes CASSPDSSHGYTF.

The V and J genes are TRBV5-6 and TRBJ1-2, with 9 positions matching TRBD1. This CDR3 region has 14 residues. The germline V gene has CDR1 SGHDT and CDR2 YYEEEE. V trimming: 3 bases; J trimming: 8 bases; junction bases outside the gene matches: 8. The CDR3, as DNA: TGTGCCAGCAGCTACCGGGACAGGGTCTTCGGCTACACCTTC. Translating gives CASSYRDRVFGYTF. The full variable domain, in which reference TRBV5-6 and TRBJ1-2 provide the parts outside the CDR3, is DAGVTQSPTHLIKTRGQQVTLRCSPKSGHDTVSWYQQALGQGPQFIFQYYEEEERQRGNFPDRFSGHQFPNYSSELNVNALLLGDSALYLCASSYRDRVFGYTFGSGTRLTVV.

This sequence joins TRBV24-1 and TRBJ1-2; weak D call: TRBD1 (5 bases). From germline, CDR1 is KGHDR and CDR2 SFDVKD. V lost 4 bases to trimming and J lost 7 bases, with 15 bases between them. The CDR3 runs to 14 residues. CDR3 DNA: TGTGCCACCAGTGACCCGGGACTGACGGGTGGCTACACCTTC. Translated: CATSDPGLTGGYTF.

CDR3 region: CASSDPRRGSSTDTQYF. Here the CDR3 DNA reads TGTGCCAGCAGTGATCCTCGGCGGGGGTCTAGCACAGATACGCAGTATTTT. The rearrangement uses TRBV6-1 and TRBJ2-3; 7 positions agree with TRBD2. The CDR3 is made up of 17 amino acids. The ends lost 3 bases at V and 0 bases at J; junction bases unmatched: 9. Germline assignment: CDR1 MNHNS and CDR2 SASEGT.

The V call is TRBV7-8, the J call TRBJ1-3; D not resolved. This CDR3 region has 14 residues. The V end lost 2 bases, the J end lost 0 bases, and 5 bases lay between the germline ends. From germline, CDR1 is SGHVS and CDR2 FQNEAQ. The CDR3 spells CASSLLYSGNTIYF. CDR3 nucleotide sequence: TGTGCCAGCAGCTTACTGTACTCTGGAAACACCATATATTTT.

The J gene is TRBJ1-5, the V gene TRBV19; 12 bases agree with TRBD1. With V trimmed by 4 bases and J by 7 bases, 8 bases remained unmatched. The CDR3 has 16 amino acids. Germline CDR1 LNHDA, CDR2 SQIVND (reference sequence). The CDR3 spells CASSNWGQGAGQPQHF. The CDR3, as DNA: TGTGCCAGTAGTAACTGGGGACAGGGGGCAGGGCAGCCCCAGCATTTT.

This clone was counted at least ten times. The V and J genes are TRBV3-1 (or the pseudogene TRBV3-2) and TRBJ1-4; a possible D gene is TRBD1 (6 bases). The CDR3 runs 15 residues. Trimming pared 4 bases from V and 4 bases from J, leaving 13 bases between. Looked up from germline, CDR1 is LGHDT and CDR2 is YNNKEL (reference sequence). This CDR3 reads CASSRRGGYNEKLFF. CDR3 nucleotides: TGTGCCAGCAGCCGAAGGGGGGGTTATAATGAAAAACTGTTTTTT.

The chain recombines TRBV5-4 with TRBJ1-3, with a possible D match to TRBD1 (6 bases). V was trimmed by 3 bases and J by 1 base, leaving 8 bases between them. The CDR3 has 14 residues. Germline V gives CDR1 SGHNT, CDR2 YYREEE (reference sequence). The CDR3 DNA follows: TGTGCCAGCAGCTCACAGGGATCTGGAAACACCATATATTTT. Its translation is CASSSQGSGNTIYF.

The table lists this clone with a count of one. The chain carries TRBV19 and TRBJ2-2, with a weak D call TRBD2 (5 bases). The length of the CDR3 is 12 residues. With 3 bases removed from V and 7 bases from J, the gap between germline ends came to 6 bases. In germline, CDR1 is LNHDA, CDR2 SQIVND (reference sequence). The CDR3 reads CASSIGVGELFF. The CDR3 nucleotides are TGTGCCAGTAGTATCGGGGTCGGGGAGCTGTTTTTT. Full variable domain (outside the CDR3, taken from reference TRBV19 and TRBJ2-2): DGGITQSPKYLFRKEGQNVTLSCEQNLNHDAMYWYRQDPGQGLRLIYYSQIVNDFQKGDIAEGYSVSREKKESFPLTVTSAQKNPTAFYLCASSIGVGELFFGEGSRLTVL.

The genes are TRBV5-1 and TRBJ1-2; TRBD1 is a possible D gene (6 bases). The CDR3 is 13 residues long. V was clipped by 0 bases and J by 8 bases, with 11 bases between them. CDR1 is SGHRS, CDR2 YFSETQ, per germline. CDR3 sequence: CASSLDRVQGYTF. CDR3 DNA: TGCGCCAGCAGCTTGGACAGGGTCCAAGGCTACACCTTC.

The chain is built from TRBV7-2 and TRBJ1-5; 8 nucleotides agree with TRBD1. The germline V gene has CDR1 SGHTA and CDR2 FQGNSA. J gave up 4 bases and V 4 bases, and 6 bases lay outside the gene matches. The CDR3 contains 15 residues. The CDR3, as DNA: TGTGCCAGCAGCTCCGACAGGGGACCGAATCAGCCCCAGCATTTT. Encoded protein: CASSSDRGPNQPQHF.

DNA of the CDR3: TGTGCCAGCAGCCCCACTCGGGCCCAAGGGGGGACCCAGTACTTC. Residues: CASSPTRAQGGTQYF. This chain connects TRBV7-6 to TRBJ2-5; the D gene is possibly TRBD1 (6 bases). This CDR3 is built from 15 residues. With 5 bases removed from V and 7 bases from J, the gap between germline ends came to 20 bases. Looked up from germline, CDR1 is SGHVS and CDR2 is FNYEAQ. Drawing the rest from reference TRBV7-6 and TRBJ2-5, the complete variable domain is GAGVSQSPRYKVTKRGQDVALRCDPISGHVSLYWYRQALGQGPEFLTYFNYEAQQDKSGLPNDRFSAERPEGSISTLTIQRTEQRDSAMYRCASSPTRAQGGTQYFGPGTRLLVL.

This chain connects TRBV5-1 to TRBJ2-3; no firm D call. CDR1 and CDR2 from the germline V gene are SGHRS and YFSETQ. Trimming took off 0 bases at V and 3 bases at J, with 8 bases between the two ends. The CDR3 is 14 residues long. Here the CDR3 DNA reads TGCGCCAGCAGCTTGGTCGCAGTTACAGATACGCAGTATTTT. This encodes CASSLVAVTDTQYF. Looking up the rest from reference TRBV5-1 and TRBJ2-3 gives the full variable domain: KAGVTQTPRYLIKTRGQQVTLSCSPISGHRSVSWYQQTPGQGLQFLFEYFSETQRNKGNFPGRFSGRQFSNSRSEMNVSTLELGDSALYLCASSLVAVTDTQYFGPGTRLTVL.

This clone was seen a handful of times. V and J are TRBV3-1 (or the pseudogene TRBV3-2) and TRBJ2-2; tentative D call: TRBD1 (6 bases). CDR3 length: 15 amino acids. The germline V and J ends were trimmed by 0 bases and 6 bases, with 11 bases remaining between them. The germline gives CDR1 LGHDT, CDR2 YNNKEL (reference sequence). CDR3: CASSQDLQGPGELFF. The CDR3 nucleotides read TGTGCCAGCAGCCAAGATCTCCAGGGGCCCGGGGAGCTGTTTTTT.